Presented here are 22 T cell receptor beta chains from one specimen sequenced in a study of cytomegalovirus exposure and HLA in healthy donors (dated by TCRdb to 2016 to 2017). The library was prepared using the immunoSEQ multiplex PCR assay. For the multiplex PCR, a mixture combining 60 forward primers for TCR Vbeta segments and 13 reverse primers for TCR Jbeta segments was used. Held by TCRdb, this immuneACCESS table contains in-frame sequences only and omits some clones. Under half of the omission traces to an unresolved V gene where checked; the cause of the rest is unknown. The sample has tens of thousands of clones on record. In total, the top ten clones hold approximately 1.5% of the sample. Specimen: PBMCs. The source of these receptors is a woman aged 55-75 years in good health and CMV-seronegative.

The chain recombines TRBV7-8 with TRBJ1-1; perhaps TRBD1 as D (6 bases). The ends were cut back, 1 base at V and 1 base at J, with 13 bases in the middle. The germline CDR1 and CDR2 sequences are SGHVS and FQNEAQ. This CDR3 spans 16 amino acids. This chain's CDR3 is CASSLGRSRGNTEAFF. The CDR3 region has the DNA TGTGCCAGCAGCTTAGGAAGGAGCAGGGGGAACACTGAAGCTTTCTTT.

The DNA of the CDR3 is TGTGCCAGCAGTGCCCTAGCGGGGGCCTACGAGCAGTACTTC. Translated, it gives CASSALAGAYEQYF. The V gene is TRBV27, the J gene TRBJ2-7, with 10 nucleotides matching TRBD2. The CDR3 totals 14 residues. Trimming removed 5 bases from V and 2 bases from J; junction bases left unmatched: 3. Germline V gives CDR1 MNHEY, CDR2 SMNVEV (reference sequence).

DNA for the CDR3: TGTGCCAGCAGTTTCGGGCAGGGTAACTATGGCTACACCTTC. Protein product: CASSFGQGNYGYTF. The chain links TRBV28 to TRBJ1-2; the D gene is possibly TRBD1 (5 bases). Between the trimmed V and J ends, which lost 3 bases and 1 base, there was a span of 9 bases. CDR1 and CDR2 (germline): MDHEN, SYDVKM. The CDR3 has 14 residues.

The V call is TRBV25-1, the J call TRBJ1-1; TRBD1 matches 7 bases. V shed 2 bases, J shed 9 bases, and the junction held 9 bases outside the gene matches. Germline values: CDR1 MGHDK, CDR2 SYGVNS. The CDR3 is made up of 14 amino acids. The CDR3 coding sequence is TGTGCCAGCAGTGAAAGGACAGGAAGGGGTAAAGCTTTCTTT. This encodes CASSERTGRGKAFF.

The gene calls are TRBV19 and TRBJ1-1; D is undetermined. CDR3 length equals 14 residues. From germline, CDR1 is LNHDA and CDR2 SQIVND (reference sequence). Trimming took off 8 bases at V and 0 bases at J, with 13 bases between the two ends. This CDR3 reads CASRRLEMNTEAFF. The CDR3, as DNA: TGTGCCAGTCGCAGGTTAGAGATGAACACTGAAGCTTTCTTT. Looking up the rest from reference TRBV19 and TRBJ1-1 gives the full variable domain: DGGITQSPKYLFRKEGQNVTLSCEQNLNHDAMYWYRQDPGQGLRLIYYSQIVNDFQKGDIAEGYSVSREKKESFPLTVTSAQKNPTAFYLCASRRLEMNTEAFFGQGTRLTVV.

This chain uses TRBV27 with TRBJ2-2; TRBD1 agrees at 7 bases. After removal of 8 bases from V and 1 base from J, the junction contained 7 bases not matched to a gene. CDR1 is MNHEY, CDR2 SMNVEV, per germline (reference sequence). There are 15 residues in the CDR3. The CDR3 loop reads CASAPGQKNTGELFF. The CDR3, as DNA: TGTGCCAGCGCGCCGGGACAGAAGAACACCGGGGAGCTGTTTTTT.

V is TRBV29-1 and J is TRBJ2-5; no firm D call. The CDR3 is 13 residues long. Germline CDR1 is SQVTM and CDR2 is ANQGSEA. The V and J ends lost 2 bases and 5 bases respectively, with 12 bases between them. The CDR3: CSVESVSRETQYF. DNA of the CDR3: TGCAGCGTTGAATCGGTTTCTCGGGAGACCCAGTACTTC. The full variable domain, with the rest looked up from reference TRBV29-1 and TRBJ2-5, is SAVISQKPSRDICQRGTSLTIQCQVDSQVTMMFWYRQQPGQSLTLIATANQGSEATYESGFVIDKFPISRPNLTFSTLTVSNMSPEDSSIYLCSVESVSRETQYFGPGTRLLVL.

The chain employs TRBV7-9 and TRBJ2-5; 8 nucleotides align to TRBD1. J lost 1 base, V lost 5 bases, and 15 bases had no gene match. The V gene's germline CDR1 is SEHNR and CDR2 FQNEAQ (reference sequence). CDR3 length equals 18 residues. CDR3 sequence reads: CASSDWGILTGAQETQYF. The CDR3 region has the DNA TGTGCCAGCAGCGATTGGGGTATATTGACAGGGGCCCAAGAGACCCAGTACTTC.

The chain joins TRBV18 to TRBJ2-5; the D is unclear. The CDR3 has 13 amino acids. Trimming cost V 6 bases and J 5 bases, with 13 bases left between them. Germline V gives CDR1 KGHSH, CDR2 LQKENI. The CDR3 sequence: CASSLTEAETQYF. CDR3 nucleotide sequence: TGTGCCAGCTCGCTCACCGAGGCGGAGACCCAGTACTTC.

The genes are TRBV19 and TRBJ1-2, with D tentatively TRBD1 (6 bases). Germline-derived CDR1 and CDR2 are LNHDA and SQIVND (reference sequence). Trimming left V 5 bases short and J 1 base short, with 8 bases between. The CDR3 contains 13 residues. The CDR3 DNA reads as TGTGCCAGTAGTGTACAGGGTAACTATGGCTACACCTTC. Residues: CASSVQGNYGYTF.

The chain links TRBV6-6 to TRBJ2-3; D unresolved. V was trimmed by 8 bases and J by 4 bases, leaving 4 bases between them. The CDR3 spans 10 residues. Per germline, CDR1 MNHNY and CDR2 SVGAGI (reference sequence). Here the CDR3 reads CASRADTQYF. The CDR3 nucleotides read TGTGCCAGCCGGGCAGATACGCAGTATTTT.

In regard to this clone: Germline is not matched at one junction end, which may reflect a read error. CDR3 in amino acids: CTSQGDRGRYSNQPQHF. CDR3 nucleotide sequence: TGTACCAGCCAGGGGGACAGGGGCCGTTATAGCAATCAGCCCCAGCATTTT. The J gene is TRBJ1-5, the V gene TRBV2; 10 nucleotides match TRBD1. Germline CDR1 SNHLY, CDR2 FYNNEI. The CDR3 extends over 17 amino acids.

The chain recombines TRBV5-8 with TRBJ2-7; D remains ambiguous. The V gene's germline CDR1 is SGHTS and CDR2 YDEGEE. The germline V and J ends were trimmed by 2 bases and 5 bases, with 11 bases remaining between them. This CDR3 spans 13 amino acids. Here the CDR3 DNA reads TGTGCCAGCAGCTTTTCCGGGTTCAACGAGCAGTACTTC. This codes for CASSFSGFNEQYF.

The V call is TRBV5-1, the J call TRBJ2-3, with 12 bases lining up with TRBD2. Germline CDR1 reads SGHRS; CDR2 reads YFSETQ. CDR3 length: 16 amino acids. V was clipped by 4 bases and J by 5 bases; unmatched bases: 8. The CDR3 DNA reads TGCGCCAGCAGCCCGGGGACTAGCGGGTCGAAAGATACGCAGTATTTT. It encodes CASSPGTSGSKDTQYF.

The chain links TRBV10-3 to TRBJ1-2; a possible D gene is TRBD1 (6 bases). V was clipped by 6 bases and J by 5 bases, with 10 bases between them. Per the germline V gene, CDR1 is ENHRY and CDR2 is SYGVKD. The CDR3 sequence is 12 residues long. The CDR3 region is CAIRAGVYGYTF. CDR3 nucleotide sequence: TGTGCCATCAGGGCAGGGGTTTATGGCTACACCTTC.

This chain links TRBV6-6 with TRBJ2-3, with D tentatively TRBD1 (5 bases). CDR3 length: 13 residues. Germline assignment: CDR1 MNHNY and CDR2 SVGAGI (reference sequence). Trimming left V 8 bases short and J 3 bases short, with 12 bases between. The CDR3 protein is CASSSSGTDTQYF. The CDR3 DNA sequence: TGTGCCAGCTCCTCCTCAGGGACAGATACGCAGTATTTT.

This CDR3 reads CASSPGTGWATEAFF. CDR3 in DNA: TGTGCCAGCAGCCCCGGGACAGGGTGGGCCACTGAAGCTTTCTTT. The rearrangement links TRBV7-2 to TRBJ1-1, with 9 nucleotides matching TRBD1. CDR1 SGHTA and CDR2 FQGNSA come from the germline V gene. V lost 5 bases, J lost 4 bases, and 8 bases stayed unmatched. CDR3 length: 15 amino acids. Based on the CDR3 plus reference TRBV7-2 and TRBJ1-1, the full variable domain is GAGVSQSPSNKVTEKGKDVELRCDPISGHTALYWYRQSLGQGLEFLIYFQGNSAPDKSGLPSDRFSAERTGGSVSTLTIQRTQQEDSAVYLCASSPGTGWATEAFFGQGTRLTVV.

The chain couples TRBV28 to TRBJ1-2; TRBD1 aligns across 9 bases. The ends lost 8 bases at V and 3 bases at J; junction bases unmatched: 4. The CDR3 covers 13 residues. Germline V gives CDR1 MDHEN, CDR2 SYDVKM. The CDR3 reads CASLNRGHYGYTF. CDR3 DNA: TGTGCCAGCCTGAACAGGGGGCACTATGGCTACACCTTC.

The genes are TRBV5-1 and TRBJ2-7; 9 nucleotides agree with TRBD1. The CDR3 spans 15 residues. Trimming took 4 bases from V and 4 from J; bases not matched to a gene: 9. CDR1 is SGHRS, CDR2 YFSETQ, per germline. The CDR3 DNA sequence: TGCGCCAGCAGCCCGCAGGGACAGGGACCTTACGAGCAGTACTTC. Protein: CASSPQGQGPYEQYF.

The V and J genes are TRBV5-1 and TRBJ2-5; possible D gene TRBD2, 6 bases. CDR1 is SGHRS and CDR2 is YFSETQ in the germline V gene. V lost 2 bases and J 2 bases, leaving 10 bases between the germline ends. This CDR3 is 14 amino acids long. The CDR3 nucleotides read TGCGCCAGCAGCTTTGGGACTGTGCAAGAGACCCAGTACTTC. It translates to CASSFGTVQETQYF.

The rearrangement joins TRBV28 to TRBJ1-4; D is uncertain. This CDR3 is 12 amino acids long. In germline, CDR1 is MDHEN, CDR2 SYDVKM. Trimming stripped 4 bases from V and 10 bases from J, with 10 bases between. Here the CDR3 reads CASSSVSPKLFF. The CDR3 DNA follows: TGTGCCAGCAGTTCGGTCTCGCCAAAACTGTTTTTT.

The chain joins TRBV5-4 to TRBJ2-1; D is perhaps TRBD2 (7 bases). The V and J ends lost 7 bases and 8 bases respectively, with 16 bases between them. The CDR3 is 13 amino acids. Germline V gene data show CDR1 as SGHNT and CDR2 as YYREEE (reference sequence). Here the CDR3 DNA reads TGTGCCAGCGGAGGGAGGGCAGGGGATGAGCAGTTCTTC. Translating it yields CASGGRAGDEQFF.